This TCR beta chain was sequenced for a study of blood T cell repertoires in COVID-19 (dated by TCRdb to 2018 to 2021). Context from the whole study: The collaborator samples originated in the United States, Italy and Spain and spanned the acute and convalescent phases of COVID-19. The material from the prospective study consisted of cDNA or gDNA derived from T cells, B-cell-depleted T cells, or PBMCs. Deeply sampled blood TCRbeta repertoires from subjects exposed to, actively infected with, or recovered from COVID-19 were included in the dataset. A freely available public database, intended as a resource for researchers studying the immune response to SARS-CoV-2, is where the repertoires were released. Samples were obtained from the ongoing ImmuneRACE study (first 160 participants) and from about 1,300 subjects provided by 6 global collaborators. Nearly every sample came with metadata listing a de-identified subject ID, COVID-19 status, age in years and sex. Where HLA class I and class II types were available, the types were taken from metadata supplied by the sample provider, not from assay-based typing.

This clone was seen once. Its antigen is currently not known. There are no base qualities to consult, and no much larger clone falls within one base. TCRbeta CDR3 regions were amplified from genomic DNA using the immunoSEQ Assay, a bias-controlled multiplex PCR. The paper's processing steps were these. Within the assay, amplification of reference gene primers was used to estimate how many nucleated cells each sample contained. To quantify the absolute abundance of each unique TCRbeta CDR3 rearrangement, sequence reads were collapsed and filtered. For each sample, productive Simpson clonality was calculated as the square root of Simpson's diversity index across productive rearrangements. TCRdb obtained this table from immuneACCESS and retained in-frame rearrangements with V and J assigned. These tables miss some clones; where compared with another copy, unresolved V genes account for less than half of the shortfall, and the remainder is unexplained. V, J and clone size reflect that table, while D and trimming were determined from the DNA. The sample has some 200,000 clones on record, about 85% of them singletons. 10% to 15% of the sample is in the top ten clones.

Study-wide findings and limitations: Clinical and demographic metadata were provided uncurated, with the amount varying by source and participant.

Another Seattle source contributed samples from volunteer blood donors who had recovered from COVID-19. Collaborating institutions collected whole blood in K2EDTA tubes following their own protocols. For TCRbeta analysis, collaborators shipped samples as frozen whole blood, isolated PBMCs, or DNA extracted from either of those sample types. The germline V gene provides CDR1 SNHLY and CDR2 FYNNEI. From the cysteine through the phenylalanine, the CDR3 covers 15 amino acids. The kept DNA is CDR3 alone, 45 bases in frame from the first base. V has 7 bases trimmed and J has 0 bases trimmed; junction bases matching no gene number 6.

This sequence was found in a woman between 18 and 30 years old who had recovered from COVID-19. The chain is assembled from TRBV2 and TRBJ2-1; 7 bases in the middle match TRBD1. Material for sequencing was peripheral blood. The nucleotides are TGTGCCAGCACTCCGGGACAGAGCTCCTACAATGAGCAGTTCTTC. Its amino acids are CASTPGQSSYNEQFF.